This T cell receptor (beta chain) was documented in a study of T cell repertoires in cytomegalovirus infection. V was pared by 1 base and J by 7 bases, with 11 bases between. The CDR3 is 14 amino acids. Germline-derived CDR1 and CDR2 are MNHEY and SVGAGI. A word on this clonotype: Antigen: not known.

TCRdb processed the reads anew with MiXCR; each CDR3 protein has one entry. In the table there are roughly 920,000 distinct CDR3 sequences, approximately 31% of which are singletons. The sequenced sample was cultured CD8+ T cells from PBMCs, obtained from culture after CMV antigen stimulation. The receptor was isolated from a human donor in good health (CMV status not recorded). Some clones in this sample may be carry-over from other donors' samples. The chain employs TRBV6-5 and TRBJ2-1; D uncertain. The CDR3 sequence: CASSYFVYGNEQFF. Here the CDR3 DNA reads TGTGCCAGCAGTTACTTTGTGTACGGGAATGAGCAGTTCTTC.